Shown below are 9 T cell receptor beta chains from a single sample sequenced in a study of blood T cell repertoires in COVID-19. Produced via immunoSEQ multiplex PCR; TCRdb's table is partial and in-frame only. The sample yields about 280,000 clones, 88% seen once. The sample consisted of peripheral blood. All receptors derive from a woman in her thirties with COVID-19, enrolled during active disease.

This rearrangement joins TRBV10-3 to TRBJ2-2; D is possibly TRBD1 (5 bases). This CDR3 is 14 amino acids long. From germline, CDR1 is ENHRY and CDR2 SYGVKD. The ends were cut back, 8 bases at V and 3 bases at J, with 13 bases in the middle. The CDR3 nucleotides read TGTGCCATCGGGGCCAGGGATGACACCGGGGAGCTGTTTTTT. Translation gives CAIGARDDTGELFF.

This clone was found once. This chain joins TRBV2 and TRBJ2-7; tentatively, D is TRBD1 (5 bases). This CDR3 is 14 amino acids long. Trimming stripped 1 base from V and 2 bases from J, with 9 bases between. Looked up from germline, CDR1 is SNHLY and CDR2 is FYNNEI. The CDR3 sequence: CASSEVPGPYEQYF. The CDR3 DNA follows: TGTGCCAGCAGTGAAGTTCCAGGGCCCTACGAGCAGTACTTC.

The chain couples TRBV11-2 to TRBJ2-7; a weak D match, TRBD1 (6 bases). This CDR3 has 15 amino acids. Per germline, CDR1 SGHAT and CDR2 FQNNGV. Trimming cost V 5 bases and J 5 bases, with 19 bases left between them. The CDR3 DNA reads TGTGCCAGCAGCACAGGGCAGGCGTTATGGGACGAGCAGTACTTC. Its translation: CASSTGQALWDEQYF. The full variable domain, in which reference TRBV11-2 and TRBJ2-7 provide the parts outside the CDR3, is EAGVAQSPRYKIIEKRQSVAFWCNPISGHATLYWYQQILGQGPKLLIQFQNNGVVDDSQLPKDRFSAERLKGVDSTLKIQPAKLEDSAVYLCASSTGQALWDEQYFGPGTRLTVT.

This clone was seen only a few times. The rearrangement joins TRBV7-2 to TRBJ1-4; TRBD1 might be the D (6 bases). This CDR3 has 15 amino acids. Germline-derived CDR1 and CDR2 are SGHTA and FQGNSA. V lost 5 bases and J 0 bases, leaving 10 bases between the germline ends. The CDR3: CASSEGGATNEKLFF. CDR3 DNA sequence: TGTGCCAGCAGCGAAGGGGGGGCAACTAATGAAAAACTGTTTTTT.

V usage is TRBV14 and J usage is TRBJ1-3; 8 positions match TRBD1. The CDR3 has 15 residues. CDR1 is SGHDN, CDR2 FVKESK, per germline. The V and J ends lost 1 base and 4 bases, in that order; junction bases with no gene match: 3. DNA for the CDR3: TGTGCCAGCAGCCAAGCCAGGGGGCTGGGAAACACCATATATTTT. It encodes CASSQARGLGNTIYF.

The chain carries TRBV27 and TRBJ1-6; D uncertain. The germline gives CDR1 MNHEY, CDR2 SMNVEV (reference sequence). The V end was cut by 5 bases, the J end by 3 bases, with 11 bases between. CDR3 length: 15 amino acids. CDR3 sequence reads: CASSQTPGYNSPLHF. The CDR3 DNA sequence: TGTGCCAGCAGTCAGACCCCAGGCTATAATTCACCCCTCCACTTT.

This clone showed up just a few times. The chain is built from TRBV24-1 and TRBJ2-7; TRBD1 agrees at 10 bases. Germline V lookup: CDR1 KGHDR, CDR2 SFDVKD. CDR3 length equals 15 residues. J was trimmed by 1 base and V by 3 bases; bases with no gene match: 2. The CDR3: CATSDPGQGSYEQYF. As DNA, the CDR3 is TGTGCCACCAGTGATCCGGGACAGGGGTCCTACGAGCAGTACTTC.

The chain employs TRBV7-2 and TRBJ1-1; 7 bases map to TRBD1. The V and J ends lost 5 bases and 4 bases, in that order; junction bases with no gene match: 13. The CDR3 contains 16 residues. The germline V gene encodes CDR1 SGHTA and CDR2 FQGNSA. This CDR3 is CASSVPGQPLGTEAFF. The CDR3 bases are TGTGCCAGCAGCGTTCCGGGACAGCCTCTCGGCACTGAAGCTTTCTTT. Full variable domain (rest looked up from reference TRBV7-2 and TRBJ1-1): GAGVSQSPSNKVTEKGKDVELRCDPISGHTALYWYRQSLGQGLEFLIYFQGNSAPDKSGLPSDRFSAERTGGSVSTLTIQRTQQEDSAVYLCASSVPGQPLGTEAFFGQGTRLTVV.

The rearrangement uses TRBV30 and TRBJ1-5; 7 nucleotides match TRBD1. Trimming took 0 bases from V and 7 from J; bases not matched to a gene: 3. The CDR3 contains 13 residues. Germline loops: CDR1 GTSNPN, CDR2 SVGIG (reference sequence). CDR3 sequence: CAWSVQGRQPQHF. The CDR3 DNA is TGTGCCTGGAGTGTACAGGGGCGGCAGCCCCAGCATTTT.